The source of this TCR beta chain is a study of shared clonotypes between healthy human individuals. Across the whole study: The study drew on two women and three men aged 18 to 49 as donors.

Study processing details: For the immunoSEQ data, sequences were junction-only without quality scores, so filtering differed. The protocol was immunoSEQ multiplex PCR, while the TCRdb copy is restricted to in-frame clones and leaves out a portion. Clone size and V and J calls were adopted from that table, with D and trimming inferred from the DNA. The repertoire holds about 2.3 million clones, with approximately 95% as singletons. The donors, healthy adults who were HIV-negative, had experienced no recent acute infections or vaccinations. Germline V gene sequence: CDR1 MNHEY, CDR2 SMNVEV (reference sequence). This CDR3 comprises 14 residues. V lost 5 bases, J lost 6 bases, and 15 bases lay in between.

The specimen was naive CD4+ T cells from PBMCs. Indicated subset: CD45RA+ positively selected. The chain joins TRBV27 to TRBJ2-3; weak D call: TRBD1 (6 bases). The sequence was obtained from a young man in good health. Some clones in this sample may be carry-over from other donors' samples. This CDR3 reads CASSLPNRGDTQYF. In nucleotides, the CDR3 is TGTGCCAGCAGTCTACCCAATAGGGGGGATACGCAGTATTTT.